Listed here is a single TCR beta chain. Its antigen is undetermined. This CDR3 region has 15 residues. The trim removed 2 bases at V and 5 bases at J, leaving 8 bases unmatched. Germline CDR1 reads MNHNY; CDR2 reads SVGAGI (reference sequence). The record originates from a study of blood T cells in healthy people across ages. Study-wide results and limits: In the absence of known donor CMV status, changes in expanded clonotypes were possibly confounded.

For the second PCR, which ran for about 7 to 11 cycles, a sample-barcoded 5' primer and a J-beta primer mix were used. Every cDNA molecule bore a tag from a template-switch adaptor containing 12 random nucleotides. TCRdb reanalysed the 5' RACE reads using MiXCR and keeps one entry per CDR3 protein. The sample shows 800,000 or so distinct CDR3 sequences, 20% to 25% of them seen only once. These same records also appear under a second study, on T cells of mothers and their children. That paper states: Donation involved a few healthy Caucasian mothers and the six children that they had. Primer M1S, used in the second PCR, introduced sample barcodes and 2-4 random nucleotides.

The chain joins TRBV6-6 to TRBJ1-2, with 7 nucleotides matching TRBD1. This TCR was recovered from a boy aged 5 to 17 in good health. The material sequenced was blood. The CDR3 loop is CASSYGRQGQYGYTF. CDR3 nucleotide sequence: TGTGCCAGCAGTTACGGGAGACAGGGACAATATGGCTACACCTTC.